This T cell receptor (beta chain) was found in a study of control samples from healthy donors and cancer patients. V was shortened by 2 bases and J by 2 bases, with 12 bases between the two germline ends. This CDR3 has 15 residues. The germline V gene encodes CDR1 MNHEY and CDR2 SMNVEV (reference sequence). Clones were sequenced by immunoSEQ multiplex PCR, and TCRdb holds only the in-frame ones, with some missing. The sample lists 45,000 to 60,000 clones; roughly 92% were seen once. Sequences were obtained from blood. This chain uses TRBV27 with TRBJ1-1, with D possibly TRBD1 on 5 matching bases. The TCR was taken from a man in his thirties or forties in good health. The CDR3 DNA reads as TGTGCCAGCAGTTTAGGAAGGGGTCGCAACACTGAAGCTTTCTTT. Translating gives CASSLGRGRNTEAFF.